Listed below are T cell receptor beta chains from one sample, sequenced in a study of OX40 agonist ivuxolimab in advanced cancers. Measured with immunoSEQ multiplex PCR; TCRdb has only the in-frame clones, and not every one. The data show roughly 59,000 clones, over 75% seen once. The specimen was CD4+ or CD8+ T cells sorted from blood, collected in a trial of the OX40 agonist ivuxolimab. The origin of the receptors is an adult with an advanced solid tumor such as melanoma, head and neck, liver or kidney cancer. CDR3s include the opening cysteine and the closing phenylalanine or tryptophan. A D gene is named only where the DNA matches it firmly. Some rows have no size entry. The others give once, few or many, or a class for an expanded clone.

d_call: .
v_call: TRBV11-2
clone_size: .
j_call: TRBJ2-1
cdr3_nt: TGTGCCAGCAGCTTAACGTTAGGGAGGATGAACAATGAGCAGTTCTTC
cdr3_aa: CASSLTLGRMNNEQFF

d_call: .
v_call: TRBV5-1
clone_size: .
j_call: TRBJ1-5
cdr3_nt: TGCGCCAGCAGCTTAGACGGGCCCTATAGCAATCAGCCCCAGCATTTT
cdr3_aa: CASSLDGPYSNQPQHF

d_call: TRBD1
v_call: TRBV5-1
clone_size: .
j_call: TRBJ1-1
cdr3_nt: TGCGCCAGCAGCCTGGGACAGACTTACACTGAAGCTTTCTTT
cdr3_aa: CASSLGQTYTEAFF

d_call: .
v_call: TRBV4-1
clone_size: .
j_call: TRBJ2-7
cdr3_nt: TGCGCCAGCAGCCTTGGACCCAGCGGCGAGCAGTACTTC
cdr3_aa: CASSLGPSGEQYF

d_call: .
v_call: TRBV19
clone_size: .
j_call: TRBJ1-5
cdr3_nt: TGTGCCAGTAGTATAGTTGCAGGGAACAATCAGCCCCAGCATTTT
cdr3_aa: CASSIVAGNNQPQHF

d_call: TRBD1
v_call: TRBV10-3
clone_size: few
j_call: TRBJ2-1
cdr3_nt: TGTGCCATCAGTTCCGGGACAGGGGCCAATGAGCAGTTCTTC
cdr3_aa: CAISSGTGANEQFF

d_call: .
v_call: TRBV19
clone_size: .
j_call: TRBJ1-3
cdr3_nt: TGTGCCAGTAGTATGAAGGGTTACTCTGGAAACACCATATATTTT
cdr3_aa: CASSMKGYSGNTIYF

d_call: TRBD1
v_call: TRBV29-1
clone_size: .
j_call: TRBJ2-1
cdr3_nt: TGCAGCGTTCAACCGGGACAGGGCTACAATGAGCAGTTCTTC
cdr3_aa: CSVQPGQGYNEQFF

d_call: .
v_call: TRBV6-1
clone_size: few
j_call: TRBJ1-5
cdr3_nt: TGTGCCAGCACGGATGAGGGTCAGCCCCAGCATTTT
cdr3_aa: CASTDEGQPQHF

d_call: .
v_call: TRBV6-1
clone_size: .
j_call: TRBJ2-2
cdr3_nt: TGTGCCAGCAGGCTGGGCCCGAACACCGGGGAGCTGTTTTTT
cdr3_aa: CASRLGPNTGELFF

d_call: TRBD2
v_call: TRBV20-1
clone_size: .
j_call: TRBJ2-3
cdr3_nt: TGCAGTGCTAGAGGGACTAGGACGCAGTATTTT
cdr3_aa: CSARGTRTQYF

d_call: TRBD2
v_call: TRBV18
clone_size: .
j_call: TRBJ2-1
cdr3_nt: TGTGCCAGCTCACCACTTACGGGCGGGAGAGGTTACAATGAGCAGTTCTTC
cdr3_aa: CASSPLTGGRGYNEQFF

d_call: TRBD1
v_call: TRBV6-5
clone_size: .
j_call: TRBJ2-7
cdr3_nt: TGTGCCAGCAGTTACTCAGGGACAGGGTACGAGCAGTACTTC
cdr3_aa: CASSYSGTGYEQYF

d_call: TRBD2
v_call: TRBV5-1
clone_size: .
j_call: TRBJ2-3
cdr3_nt: TGCGCCAGCAGCTTCGGAAGCGGGGGTCGGACAGATACGCAGTATTTT
cdr3_aa: CASSFGSGGRTDTQYF

d_call: .
v_call: TRBV29-1
clone_size: once
j_call: TRBJ2-7
cdr3_nt: TGCAGCGTTGAGCAGGGCCGAGGCGGCGAGCAGTACTTC
cdr3_aa: CSVEQGRGGEQYF

d_call: .
v_call: TRBV5-1
clone_size: .
j_call: TRBJ1-6
cdr3_nt: TGCGCCAGCAGCTTCGGGGCCCCTGGGAATTCACCCCTCCACTTT
cdr3_aa: CASSFGAPGNSPLHF

d_call: TRBD2
v_call: TRBV29-1
clone_size: .
j_call: TRBJ2-7
cdr3_nt: TGCAGCGTTGTCACTAGCGGGAGGTACGAGCAGTACTTC
cdr3_aa: CSVVTSGRYEQYF

d_call: .
v_call: TRBV7-3
clone_size: .
j_call: TRBJ1-2
cdr3_nt: TGTGCCAGCAGCTTAACGGGGACTCCCGGGCCTAGCTATGGCTACACCTTC
cdr3_aa: CASSLTGTPGPSYGYTF

d_call: TRBD1
v_call: TRBV9
clone_size: .
j_call: TRBJ2-5
cdr3_nt: TGTGCCAGCAGCCCCGGACAGGGAAGGTCTCCTTTCCAAGAGACCCAGTACTTC
cdr3_aa: CASSPGQGRSPFQETQYF

d_call: .
v_call: TRBV28
clone_size: .
j_call: TRBJ2-2
cdr3_nt: TGTGCCAGCAGTTTACAGAACACCGGGGAGCTGTTTTTT
cdr3_aa: CASSLQNTGELFF

d_call: TRBD1
v_call: TRBV2
clone_size: .
j_call: TRBJ2-1
cdr3_nt: TGTGCCAGCAGTGACCGGGACAGGGGTTTAGATGAGCAGTTCTTC
cdr3_aa: CASSDRDRGLDEQFF

d_call: .
v_call: TRBV7-2
clone_size: few
j_call: TRBJ2-2
cdr3_nt: TGTGCCAGCAGCCGGCGGGAAGGCCAAGGGTGGGAGCTGTTTTTT
cdr3_aa: CASSRREGQGWELFF

d_call: .
v_call: TRBV9
clone_size: .
j_call: TRBJ2-1
cdr3_nt: TGTGCCAGCAGCGTAGGGACTATCAATGAGCAGTTCTTC
cdr3_aa: CASSVGTINEQFF

d_call: .
v_call: TRBV9
clone_size: .
j_call: TRBJ1-1
cdr3_nt: TGTGCCAGCAGCGTAGAGGTTCAGGGCGGGCAGGCTTTCTTT
cdr3_aa: CASSVEVQGGQAFF

d_call: TRBD1
v_call: TRBV10-3
clone_size: .
j_call: TRBJ1-5
cdr3_nt: TGTGCCATCAGTGAGTCCTCGGGACAGGTGATGCCCCAGCATTTT
cdr3_aa: CAISESSGQVMPQHF